Below, 29 T cell receptor beta chains from the same sample are listed, as sequenced in a study of T cell clonality in common variable immunodeficiency. TCRdb's table, derived via immunoSEQ multiplex PCR, lists solely in-frame clones and lacks some. This set yields about 35,000 clones and no singletons; the top ten hold around 0.87%. Source material: peripheral blood mononuclear cells. The receptors were sampled from a person aged 18 to 69 in good health.

This clone was recorded many times. The CDR3 end falls 3 residues outside the read, so it is completed with the germline J gene. The rearrangement joins TRBV7-2 to TRBJ1-2; a possible D gene is TRBD1 (5 bases). This CDR3 region has 13 residues. The V gene's germline CDR1 is SGHTA and CDR2 FQGNSA. The V gene lost 7 bases and the J gene lost 2 bases, with 11 bases spanning the gap. The sequenced part of the CDR3 DNA is TGTGCCAGCAACCTACAGGAAAACTATGGC. It specifies CASNLQENYG. The CDR3 in its entirety is CASNLQENYGYTF.

In this sample, this clone turned up many times. The read falls 3 residues short of the CDR3 end, and the missing part is taken from the germline J gene. This rearrangement joins TRBV13 to TRBJ2-4, with 11 bases fitting TRBD2. The CDR3 consists of 20 residues. Germline values: CDR1 PRHDT, CDR2 FYEKMQ (reference sequence). V trimming: 5 bases; J trimming: 0 bases; junction bases outside the gene matches: 15. Partial CDR3 DNA: TGTGCCAGCAGCACAGGAATTGGGACTAGCGGAGGACAAGCCAAAAACATT. This sequence encodes CASSTGIGTSGGQAKNI. The whole CDR3 sequence reads CASSTGIGTSGGQAKNIQYF.

This clone has ten or more counts. The CDR3 reads CASSDSEDEQFF. The sequenced CDR3 bases are TGTGCCAGCAGTGACTCGGAGGATGAG. This rearrangement joins TRBV12-3 or TRBV12-4 to TRBJ2-1, with TRBD2 as a possible D gene (5 bases). The CDR3 is cut off 3 residues early in the read; its end comes from the germline J gene. The CDR3 sequence is 12 residues long. Trimming left V 5 bases short and J 8 bases short, with 10 bases between.

This clone was picked up many times. With the read ending 3 residues before the CDR3 end, the germline J gene is used to fill in that end. V gene TRBV5-1 combines with J gene TRBJ1-3; D is perhaps TRBD1 (6 bases). The ends were cut back, 0 bases at V and 0 bases at J, with 13 bases in the middle. Germline CDR1 reads SGHRS; CDR2 reads YFSETQ. The CDR3 is 17 amino acids. CDR3 region: CASSLGGLTHSGNTIYF. Incomplete CDR3 DNA: TGCGCCAGCAGCTTGGGGGGGCTGACGCACTCTGGAAACACC.

This clone was recorded at least ten times. The sequence runs out 3 residues before the end of the CDR3; the remainder is reconstructed from the germline J gene. The genes are TRBV13 and TRBJ1-1, with a weak D call TRBD1 (5 bases). CDR1 and CDR2 (germline): PRHDT, FYEKMQ (reference sequence). Trimming pared 3 bases from V and 5 bases from J, leaving 16 bases between. The CDR3 runs to 15 residues. The covered CDR3 bases are TGTGCCAGCAGCTTCTACCCGGAGAGGGGAACTGAA. Translated, it gives CASSFYPERGTE. The complete CDR3 sequence is CASSFYPERGTEAFF.

This clone turned up a few times. The read ends 3 residues early relative to the CDR3; the germline J gene fills the gap. The chain couples TRBV19 to TRBJ1-1; D might be TRBD1 (6 bases). Germline V gives CDR1 LNHDA, CDR2 SQIVND (reference sequence). The CDR3 has 15 amino acids. V lost 7 bases to trimming and J lost 4 bases, with 19 bases between them. The CDR3 reads CASTRDGGLSTEAFF. Partial CDR3 DNA: TGTGCCAGTACTCGGGACGGGGGGCTGTCCACTGAA.

This clone was picked up many times. The CDR3 DNA, read in part, is TGTGCCAGCAGCTCAACGGACAGGAGCTCCTACGAG. Translated: CASSSTDRSSYE. Given in full, the CDR3 is CASSSTDRSSYEQYF. The chain employs TRBV7-9 and TRBJ2-7; 7 nucleotides agree with TRBD1. The DNA ends 3 residues before the CDR3 does, and the rest of the CDR3 is filled in from the germline J gene. Germline V gene data show CDR1 as SEHNR and CDR2 as FQNEAQ (reference sequence). The ends lost 4 bases at V and 0 bases at J; junction bases unmatched: 6. The CDR3 totals 15 residues.

This clone was seen repeatedly, ten times or more. The CDR3 is cut off 3 residues early in the read; its end comes from the germline J gene. This chain links TRBV12-3 or TRBV12-4 with TRBJ2-5, with TRBD2 as a possible D gene (6 bases). V lost 2 bases and J lost 5, with 12 bases in between. The CDR3 length is 14 residues. The covered CDR3 bases are TGTGCCAGCAGTTTATGGCTTGCGGGGGAGACC. Translating it yields CASSLWLAGET. The entire CDR3 protein is CASSLWLAGETQYF.

The table lists this clone with many counts. The CDR3 end lies 3 residues beyond the end of the read and is filled in from the germline J gene. The chain employs TRBV5-1 and TRBJ2-6, with D perhaps TRBD1 (6 bases). CDR3 size: 15 residues. Trimming shortened V by 4 bases and J by 6 bases, and 14 bases separated the two germline ends. Looked up from germline, CDR1 is SGHRS and CDR2 is YFSETQ. The CDR3 region is CASSLDRPPANVLTF. CDR3 DNA (partial): TGCGCCAGCAGCCTTGACAGGCCCCCGGCCAACGTC.

This clone showed up many times. The CDR3 goes on 3 residues after the read ends, and that part is filled in from the germline J gene. The V and J genes are TRBV6-2 or TRBV6-3 and TRBJ1-2; TRBD1 agrees at 8 bases. Germline V CDR1 and CDR2: MNHEY, SVGEGT. The CDR3 is 15 amino acids. Partial CDR3 DNA: TGTGCCAGCAGTGAGCCCCCTCAGGGGGCTTTGGGC. This translates into CASSEPPQGALG. The whole CDR3 protein reads CASSEPPQGALGYTF.

This clone appeared many times. The CDR3 end falls 3 residues outside the read, so it is completed with the germline J gene. The gene calls are TRBV2 and TRBJ1-2; tentative D call: TRBD1 (6 bases). Germline-derived CDR1 and CDR2 are SNHLY and FYNNEI. This CDR3 region has 16 residues. Trimming removed 2 bases from V and 7 bases from J, with 20 bases in between. The covered CDR3 bases are TGTGCCAGCAGTGAACTAAGGGACATCTTGAATCTTGGC. Its protein product is CASSELRDILNLG. In full, the CDR3 reads CASSELRDILNLGYTF.

This clone was counted at least ten times. The sequenced fragment ends 3 residues before the CDR3 boundary, so the rest is inferred from the germline J gene. The chain couples TRBV28 to TRBJ1-4; maybe TRBD1 (5 bases). Trimming stripped 2 bases from V and 8 bases from J, with 12 bases between. CDR3 length: 14 residues. Germline lookup yields CDR1 MDHEN and CDR2 SYDVKM. The CDR3 sequence: CASSLIGGEEKLFF. The sequenced CDR3 bases are TGTGCCAGCAGTTTAATCGGGGGGGAGGAAAAA.

This clone was observed at least ten times. The observed sequence ends 3 residues before the CDR3 terminus, with the missing tail filled in from the germline J gene. The chain joins TRBV29-1 to TRBJ1-1; 8 nucleotides align to TRBD1. Germline CDR1 SQVTM, CDR2 ANQGSEA. V lost 4 bases to trimming and J lost 1 base; unmatched junction nucleotides: 8. This CDR3 comprises 15 residues. The CDR3 sequence is CSVAGVQGANTEAFF. CDR3 bases read: TGCAGCGTTGCTGGGGTGCAGGGGGCGAACACTGAA.

There are many counts of this clone. The read is 3 residues too short to cover the CDR3 end, so that end is filled in from the germline J gene. This chain uses TRBV30 with TRBJ1-1; D remains ambiguous. Looked up from germline, CDR1 is GTSNPN and CDR2 is SVGIG (reference sequence). Trimming left V 4 bases short and J 5 bases short, with 14 bases between. This CDR3 has 13 amino acids. The CDR3 loop is CAWMGPTGTEAFF. The sequenced part of the CDR3 DNA is TGTGCCTGGATGGGCCCCACGGGGACTGAA.

This clone was seen at least ten times. The observed sequence ends 3 residues before the CDR3 terminus, with the missing tail filled in from the germline J gene. J is TRBJ2-7 and V is TRBV5-1; 8 positions match TRBD2. CDR1 and CDR2 (germline): SGHRS, YFSETQ. V was clipped by 2 bases and J by 5 bases; unmatched bases: 12. The CDR3 spans 16 residues. CDR3 in amino acids: CASSFRGGLATDEQYF. CDR3 DNA, as far as it was read: TGCGCCAGCAGCTTCCGGGGAGGACTAGCCACAGACGAG.

This clone showed up many times. Mismatch with germline at one junction end may stem from a read error. The read comes to an end 3 residues before the CDR3 does, leaving the germline J gene to fill in the end. This chain links TRBV4-2 with TRBJ1-5, with no clear D. This CDR3 spans 15 amino acids. In germline, CDR1 is LGHNA, CDR2 YNFKEQ. The CDR3 loop is CASSPTLGSDQPQHF. The sequenced part of the CDR3 DNA is TGCGCCAGCAGCCCAACGTTGGGCAGTGATCAGCCC.

At least ten counts were recorded for this clone. The chain's CDR3 is CASSFPYALAGAETQYF. The CDR3 DNA, read in part, is TGTGCCAGCAGTTTCCCCTACGCCCTAGCGGGTGCAGAGACC. The genes are TRBV6-2 or TRBV6-3 and TRBJ2-5, with TRBD2 identical over 8 bases. From the germline J gene comes the end of the CDR3, since the read stops 3 residues before it. CDR1 MNHEY and CDR2 SVGEGT come from the germline V gene. This CDR3 spans 17 amino acids. Losses at the gene ends were 4 bases for V and 4 bases for J; bases not matched to a gene: 14.

This clone was detected ten times or more. The read falls 3 residues short of the CDR3 end, and the missing part is taken from the germline J gene. The sample holds other DNA sequences that translate to the same CDR3. The chain links TRBV20-1 to TRBJ1-1, with D perhaps matching TRBD1 (6 bases). The germline V gene encodes CDR1 DFQATT and CDR2 SNEGSKA (reference sequence). CDR3 size: 14 residues. Trimming removed 0 bases at V and 4 bases at J, with 12 bases between. The DNA read from the CDR3 is TGCAGTGCTAGAGATCCACAGGGAAGCACTGAA. This codes for CSARDPQGSTE. The full CDR3 reads CSARDPQGSTEAFF.

This clone was seen ten or more times. From the germline J gene comes the end of the CDR3, since the read stops 3 residues before it. This sequence joins TRBV2 and TRBJ2-1, with TRBD2 matching 14 bases. V dropped 6 bases and J dropped 9; count of bases not matched to a gene: 7. Germline assignment: CDR1 SNHLY and CDR2 FYNNEI. The CDR3 sequence is 15 residues long. CDR3 sequence: CASRMGLAGDGEQFF. Incomplete CDR3 DNA: TGTGCCAGCAGGATGGGACTAGCGGGAGACGGTGAG.

This clone has a handful of counts. The CDR3 end falls 3 residues outside the read, so it is completed with the germline J gene. V usage is TRBV11-2 and J usage is TRBJ2-7; D ambiguous. This CDR3 is 12 amino acids long. Trimming stripped 5 bases from V and 2 bases from J, with 7 bases between. The germline gives CDR1 SGHAT, CDR2 FQNNGV. The CDR3 loop is CASSLRTYEQYF. Partial CDR3 DNA: TGTGCCAGCAGCCTAAGAACCTACGAG.

The table lists this clone with a few counts. The missing CDR3 end, 3 residues past where the read stops, is filled in from the germline J gene. The J gene is TRBJ2-2, the V gene TRBV19; TRBD2 aligns across 8 bases. The V gene end was trimmed by 6 bases and the J gene end by 6 bases; junction bases not matched to a gene: 12. Germline V gene sequence: CDR1 LNHDA, CDR2 SQIVND (reference sequence). This CDR3 contains 16 residues. The DNA read from the CDR3 is TGTGCCAGTAGGGGGTACGGGGGGGCCGGCGCCGGGGAG. This gives the protein CASRGYGGAGAGE. The full CDR3 is CASRGYGGAGAGELFF.

This clone was recorded at least ten times. The CDR3 end falls 3 residues outside the read, so it is completed with the germline J gene. The chain uses TRBV5-6 and TRBJ1-1, with no clear D. Germline CDR1 reads SGHDT; CDR2 reads YYEEEE. Deletions cut 0 bases from V and 1 base from J, with 4 bases between. The CDR3 covers 13 residues. The part of the CDR3 DNA that was read is TGTGCCAGCAGCTTGGTCTGGAACACTGAA. Translation: CASSLVWNTE. The entire CDR3 is CASSLVWNTEAFF.

In its sample, this clone was seen many times. CDR3 DNA (partial): TGTGCCAGCAGCATCACAACCGCTTCGAACACTGAA. Protein product: CASSITTASNTE. Given in full, the CDR3 is CASSITTASNTEAFF. The rearrangement uses TRBV7-9 and TRBJ1-1; D remains ambiguous. The read terminates 3 residues before the CDR3 end, so the remaining end is supplied by the germline J gene. The V gene lost 5 bases and the J gene lost 1 base, with 14 bases spanning the gap. The CDR3 has 15 residues. CDR1 is SEHNR, CDR2 FQNEAQ, per germline (reference sequence).

This clone was seen repeatedly, ten times or more. The read finishes 3 residues shy of the CDR3 end, and the germline J gene is used to complete it. The chain employs TRBV7-3 and TRBJ2-1; D perhaps matches TRBD2 (5 bases). CDR3 length equals 16 residues. Trimming removed 5 bases at V and 7 bases at J, with 21 bases between. Germline V lookup: CDR1 SGHTA, CDR2 FQGTGA. Incomplete CDR3 DNA: TGTGCCAGCAGCCAGATAACTAGGGCCGGGGTAAATGAG. This translates into CASSQITRAGVNE. The whole CDR3 region reads CASSQITRAGVNEQFF.

Many counts were recorded for this clone. The CDR3 extends 3 residues past the end of the read, so its final part is completed from the germline J gene. V usage is TRBV6-4 and J usage is TRBJ2-5, with TRBD1 identical over 8 bases. CDR3 length: 15 residues. From germline, CDR1 is MRHNA and CDR2 SNTAGT. The V gene end was trimmed by 0 bases and the J gene end by 3 bases; junction bases not matched to a gene: 3. Partial CDR3 DNA: TGTGCCAGCAGTGACTCGGCAGGGGGCAAAGAGACC. It translates to CASSDSAGGKET. The whole CDR3 protein is CASSDSAGGKETQYF.

There are many counts of this clone. The CDR3 goes on 3 residues after the read ends, and that part is filled in from the germline J gene. The chain uses TRBV5-1 and TRBJ2-7, with 8 bases identical to TRBD1. CDR1 is SGHRS and CDR2 is YFSETQ in the germline V gene. This CDR3 has 14 residues. The V segment lost 4 bases and the J segment 6 bases; nucleotides outside the gene matches: 9. The covered CDR3 bases are TGCGCCAGCAGCGGAGGACAGGGAGGACGCGAG. Encoded protein: CASSGGQGGRE. The whole CDR3 protein reads CASSGGQGGREQYF.

This clone was observed at least ten times. The read ends 3 residues early relative to the CDR3; the germline J gene fills the gap. J is TRBJ2-5 and V is TRBV6-2 or TRBV6-3; D is possibly TRBD2 (6 bases). Per the germline V gene, CDR1 is MNHEY and CDR2 is SVGEGT. This CDR3 contains 14 residues. V lost 6 bases and J 2 bases, leaving 13 bases between the germline ends. CDR3 DNA (partial): TGTGCCAGCAGCCCCGGTAGCGGACAAGAGACC. It codes for CASSPGSGQET. The full CDR3 sequence reads CASSPGSGQETQYF.

There are many counts of this clone. Sequencing ends 3 residues short of the CDR3 end; the germline J gene provides the rest. The V gene is TRBV27, the J gene TRBJ1-2; D may be TRBD1 (6 bases). The V gene lost 5 bases and the J gene lost 7 bases, with 8 bases spanning the gap. CDR3 size: 11 residues. CDR1 and CDR2 (germline): MNHEY, SMNVEV (reference sequence). The CDR3: CASSTGTGYTF. The sequenced part of the CDR3 DNA is TGTGCCAGCAGTACAGGGACTGGC.

The sample holds a few counts of this clone. The CDR3 bases that were read are TGTGCCAGTAGCCTGGGGGGTTCCTACGAG. It yields the protein CASSLGGSYE. From start to end, the CDR3 is CASSLGGSYEQYF. The V and J genes are TRBV19 and TRBJ2-7, with TRBD2 as a possible D gene (6 bases). The sequenced fragment ends 3 residues before the CDR3 boundary, so the rest is inferred from the germline J gene. The CDR3 has 13 residues. From germline, CDR1 is LNHDA and CDR2 SQIVND (reference sequence). The V and J ends lost 6 bases and 1 base respectively, with 10 bases between them.